The rows below give T cell receptor beta chains drawn from one sample of a study of T cells in Graves' hyperthyroidism and ophthalmopathy. TCRdb re-analysed the multiplex PCR reads in MiXCR, keeping a single row per CDR3 protein. The data contain more than 300,000 distinct CDR3 sequences, 11% to 15% of them seen just once; the ten biggest clones take up around 23%. Sequencing was carried out using blood. The source is a woman aged 30 to 39 with Graves' hyperthyroidism. CDR3s include the opening cysteine and the closing phenylalanine or tryptophan. The order of the fields is J gene, clone size, D gene, V gene, CDR3 protein, CDR3 DNA. The D gene is left open where the match is weak. Clone size is given for some rows only: seen once, a few or many times, or a class if the clone is expanded.

>TRBJ2-1|many|.|TRBV20-1
CSARGPGYNEQFF
TGCAGTGCCAGAGGGCCAGGCTACAATGAGCAGTTCTTC
>TRBJ1-5|many|.|TRBV2
CASSAGTAGNQPQHF
TGTGCCAGCAGTGCTGGGACGGCGGGTAATCAGCCCCAGCATTTT
>TRBJ2-5|many|.|TRBV12-3/TRBV12-4
CASSLGLVGTQYF
TGTGCCAGCAGTTTAGGTCTAGTCGGGACCCAGTACTTC
>TRBJ2-3|few|.|TRBV28
CASRVEGGSDTQYF
TGTGCCAGCAGAGTAGAGGGGGGGTCGGATACGCAGTATTTT
>TRBJ2-7|many|.|TRBV7-2
CASSPRGEGGYEQYF
TGTGCCAGCAGCCCCCGCGGGGAAGGTGGCTACGAGCAGTACTTC
>TRBJ2-7|many|.|TRBV7-9
CASPQRADEDSSYEQYF
TGTGCCAGCCCCCAAAGGGCGGATGAGGACAGCTCCTACGAGCAGTACTTC
>TRBJ1-4|many|.|TRBV6-1
CASFRTPNEKLFF
TGTGCCAGCTTCCGGACACCTAATGAAAAACTGTTTTTT
>TRBJ2-3|.|.|TRBV7-8
CASSLASRPTNTDTQYF
TGTGCCAGCAGCTTAGCGTCGCGCCCAACGAACACAGATACGCAGTATTTT
>TRBJ2-3|few|TRBD2|TRBV7-9
CASSQSGTFYRDTQYF
TGTGCCAGCAGTCAGAGCGGGACCTTTTATAGAGATACGCAGTATTTT
>TRBJ2-4|many|.|TRBV20-1
CSANGGGPANIQYF
TGCAGTGCCAACGGCGGAGGGCCGGCAAACATTCAGTACTTC
>TRBJ2-5|many|TRBD2|TRBV29-1
CSVGGLGETQYF
TGCAGCGTGGGAGGACTAGGAGAGACCCAGTACTTC
>TRBJ2-7|few|TRBD2|TRBV20-1
CSAHLSGVDEQYF
TGCAGTGCCCACTTGAGCGGGGTGGACGAGCAGTACTTC
>TRBJ2-7|few|.|TRBV6-5
CASTSGLDEQYF
TGTGCCAGCACCTCTGGCCTCGACGAGCAGTACTTC
>TRBJ2-3|many|.|TRBV2
CASGDTSTDTQYF
TGTGCCAGCGGTGATACTAGCACAGATACGCAGTATTTT
>TRBJ1-5|many|.|TRBV6-2/TRBV6-3
CASSTGSGNQPQHF
TGTGCCAGCAGTACCGGAAGTGGCAATCAGCCCCAGCATTTT
>TRBJ2-2|.|TRBD2|TRBV30
CAWRRTSGGIGELFF
TGTGCCTGGAGAAGGACTAGCGGGGGGATCGGGGAGCTGTTTTTT
>TRBJ1-1|many|.|TRBV12-3/TRBV12-4
CASSPDSPNTEAFF
TGTGCCAGCAGTCCCGACAGCCCGAACACTGAAGCTTTCTTT
>TRBJ2-1|many|.|TRBV12-3/TRBV12-4
CASSFGPNEQFF
TGTGCCAGCAGTTTTGGGCCCAATGAGCAGTTCTTC
>TRBJ2-4|many|.|TRBV28
CASSFTTSGAKNIQYF
TGTGCCAGCAGTTTTACGACTTCAGGGGCCAAAAACATTCAGTACTTC
>TRBJ2-7|few|.|TRBV15
CATSREGAGQYF
TGTGCCACCAGCAGAGAGGGCGCGGGGCAGTACTTC
>TRBJ2-2|many|.|TRBV24-1
CATSVLAGTGELFF
TGTGCCACCAGTGTGCTGGCAGGCACCGGGGAGCTGTTTTTT
>TRBJ2-3|few|.|TRBV27
CASRSSSALTDTQYF
TGTGCCAGCAGATCCTCTAGCGCCCTCACAGATACGCAGTATTTT
>TRBJ2-3|many|TRBD2|TRBV7-2
CASSLTGTSGTDTQYF
TGTGCCAGCAGCCTTACCGGGACTAGCGGCACAGATACGCAGTATTTT
>TRBJ1-1|.|.|TRBV5-6
CASSSEMGNTEAFF
TGTGCCAGCAGCTCCGAGATGGGGAACACTGAAGCTTTCTTT
>TRBJ2-2|.|.|TRBV30
CVGGRNTGELFF
TGCGTTGGGGGCAGGAACACCGGGGAGCTGTTTTTT
>TRBJ2-7|.|.|TRBV10-2
CATRDAPYEQYF
TGCGCCACCCGAGACGCCCCCTACGAGCAGTACTTC
>TRBJ2-7|few|TRBD2|TRBV20-1
CSASGGEGRYEQYF
TGCAGTGCTAGCGGGGGGGAGGGCCGGTACGAGCAGTACTTC
>TRBJ2-5|few|.|TRBV3-1
CASSPENSFSQYF
TGTGCCAGCAGCCCCGAGAACTCCTTCTCCCAGTACTTC
>TRBJ1-2|few|.|TRBV19
CASSIRGNAAGYGYTF
TGTGCCAGTAGTATACGAGGAAACGCCGCGGGCTATGGCTACACCTTC
>TRBJ1-5|few|.|TRBV10-3
CAVSPDSYYQPQHF
TGTGCCGTTTCCCCTGACAGTTATTATCAGCCCCAGCATTTT
>TRBJ2-1|many|TRBD2|TRBV5-1
CASSFQLAGYNEQFF
TGCGCCAGCAGCTTCCAGCTAGCGGGGTACAATGAGCAGTTCTTC
>TRBJ1-5|many|.|TRBV24-1
CATSGHPDQPQHF
TGTGCCACCAGCGGACATCCGGATCAGCCCCAGCATTTT
>TRBJ2-6|many|.|TRBV28
CATFSGANVLTF
TGTGCCACCTTTTCCGGGGCCAACGTCCTGACTTTC
>TRBJ2-1|.|.|TRBV7-9
CASRDWDYEQFF
TGTGCCAGCAGGGACTGGGACTATGAGCAGTTCTTC
>TRBJ2-7|many|.|TRBV28
CASLGTYEQYF
TGTGCCAGCCTGGGAACCTACGAGCAGTACTTC
>TRBJ2-1|few|.|TRBV10-3
CASQDNNEQFF
TGTGCCTCACAGGACAACAATGAGCAGTTCTTC
>TRBJ1-4|many|.|TRBV28
CASSLGDEKLFF
TGTGCCAGCAGTTTGGGGGATGAAAAACTGTTTTTT
>TRBJ2-7|.|TRBD1|TRBV7-9
CASRLGQGFDEQYF
TGTGCCAGCAGACTCGGACAGGGCTTCGACGAGCAGTACTTC
>TRBJ2-5|.|.|TRBV5-6
CASSLGRGLGQETQYF
TGTGCCAGCAGCTTGGGTAGGGGATTGGGCCAAGAGACCCAGTACTTC
>TRBJ2-7|many|.|TRBV28
CASSSGTGAYEQYF
TGTGCCAGCAGCTCCGGGACCGGGGCCTACGAGCAGTACTTC
>TRBJ2-1|.|TRBD1|TRBV15
CVTSRVTGVRYNEQFF
TGTGTCACCAGCAGAGTCACAGGGGTCCGGTACAATGAGCAGTTCTTC
>TRBJ1-6|many|TRBD1|TRBV30
CAWGQGRSPLHF
TGTGCCTGGGGACAGGGACGGTCACCCCTCCACTTT
>TRBJ2-1|many|TRBD2|TRBV9
CASSEGTSGIAYNEQFF
TGTGCCAGCAGCGAGGGAACCAGCGGGATTGCGTACAATGAGCAGTTCTTC
>TRBJ2-3|.|TRBD2|TRBV6-2/TRBV6-3
CASSRPLGTSGSTGADTQYF
TGTGCCAGCAGTAGACCCCTGGGGACTAGCGGAAGTACTGGCGCAGATACGCAGTATTTT
>TRBJ1-1|many|TRBD1|TRBV2
CASGQESLPHTEAFF
TGTGCCAGTGGACAGGAAAGCCTTCCGCACACTGAAGCTTTCTTT
>TRBJ2-3|few|.|TRBV18
CASSPMGTPDTQYF
TGTGCCAGCTCACCTATGGGGACTCCAGATACGCAGTATTTT
>TRBJ2-1|few|.|TRBV28
CASSPSGSLGDEQFF
TGTGCCAGCAGTCCCTCGGGCTCGCTGGGCGATGAGCAGTTCTTC
>TRBJ1-1|many|.|TRBV29-1
CSGDTGYGTEAFF
TGCAGCGGCGACACAGGGTATGGCACTGAAGCTTTCTTT